This entry describes one T cell receptor beta chain. This clonotype was recorded many times. Its antigen target is currently unknown. Per-nucleotide qualities are absent, and no much larger clonotype sits a single base away. The germline V gene (reference sequence) specifies GTSNPN as CDR1 and SVGIG as CDR2. V is clipped by 4 bases and J by 3 bases, and the sequence between their germline boundaries is 15 bases long. From cysteine to phenylalanine, the CDR3 is 14 amino acids long. CDR3 DNA only is kept here, 42 bases in frame from base 1. What this sample's time point label stands for: persistent/refractory GD, antithyroid drugs over 5 years with positive TRAb. For both TCR sequencing and RNA sequencing, RNA was extracted from PBMCs using TRIzol. The diagnosis of Graves' disease was made according to American Thyroid Association guidelines. Patients were recruited from an endocrinology department in Xi'an, China. Each patient gave around 9 milliliters of peripheral blood, collected in an EDTA anticoagulant tube. Ficoll Paque Plus density gradient separation was used to isolate PBMCs, and no further T cell sorting was performed. An Agilent 2100 Bioanalyzer and agarose gel were used to check RNA quality, while a NanoDrop 2000 measured RNA concentration.

These data come from a study of regulatory T cells in long-lasting Graves disease (dated by TCRdb to the early 2020s). About the investigation overall: Persistent Graves' disease was defined as persistently positive TSH receptor autoantibodies together with antithyroid drug treatment for over 5 years. This study used TCR sequencing and RNA sequencing of peripheral blood to compare persistent Graves' disease patients against newly diagnosed Graves' disease patients. The study was registered as a clinical trial and conducted in China. A total of roughly 35 samples underwent TCR sequencing: some 13 from persistent and some 20 from newly diagnosed Graves' disease patients. Persistent Graves' disease patients in the clinical cohort had taken antithyroid drugs for about 10.3 years on average. Findings and caveats that apply to the study as a whole: Persistent Graves' disease patients showed lower TCR Shannon entropy and fewer highly expanded clones than newly diagnosed patients, suggesting clonal expansion. The study examined only peripheral blood because the primary lesion, thyroid tissue, could not be accessed. The authors acknowledged the small sample size as a limitation that may reduce accuracy. More public clonotypes were shared among persistent patients (approximately 3,000) than among newly diagnosed patients (roughly 1,000). Sequencing and analysis were limited to the TCR beta chain. Preferential use of TRBV28, TRBJ1-2 and TRBJ2-5 was observed in persistent disease, whereas TRBV20-1 and TRBJ2-1 were favored in newly diagnosed disease.

The library was made by multiplex PCR. Instrument on record: Illumina HiSeq 4000. TCR beta libraries were built with iRepertoire HTBI primers and Arm-PCR amplification of CDR3 regions. PCR products were gel purified before sequencing. Regarding the original processing steps: A total of roughly 58 TRBV and under 15 TRBJ segments were identified across samples and were used for gene usage analysis of CDR3 amino acid clonotypes. Filtered high-quality paired reads were merged into contigs using COPE and FqMerger. Contigs were aligned with BLAST to IMGT TRBV, TRBD and TRBJ reference genes, and CDR3 was defined per IMGT. Highly expanded clones were defined as clonotypes with a frequency above 0.1%. Repertoire diversity was measured by Shannon entropy, and V-J evenness by the Gini coefficient. A clonotype found in more than one individual was treated as public. TCRdb reprocessed the public reads (quality trimming at Q25 with fastp, clone calling with MiXCR) and kept in-frame beta chains. Every entry covers one CDR3 protein and lists the most common genes and DNA from its rows. The V and J calls were determined by TCRdb, not by the authors. Present in this sample are 400,000 to 450,000 distinct CDR3 sequences, about a quarter of which were seen just once. The ten largest account for approximately 25% of the sample.

The source of this sequence is a female donor with Graves disease. The material sequenced was peripheral blood mononuclear cells (PBMCs), taken when the disease was refractory, from a patient treated with antithyroid drugs. The rearrangement combines TRBV30 with TRBJ1-2; tentative D gene TRBD1, with 6 bases matching. For the CDR3, the sequence is CAWKPGHPDYGYTF. Read as DNA, the sequence is TGTGCCTGGAAGCCGGGACATCCGGACTATGGCTACACCTTC.